Listed below are T cell receptor beta chains from one sample, sequenced in a study of blood T cell repertoires in COVID-19. Produced via immunoSEQ multiplex PCR; TCRdb's table is partial and in-frame only. The table shows nearly 250,000 clones, with approximately 82% occurring only once. The sample was peripheral blood. Receptors were obtained from a woman older than 75 with acute or convalescent COVID-19. The CDR3 runs from the conserved cysteine through the conserved F or W.

v_gene	j_gene	len	CDR3aa
TRBV6-5	TRBJ1-5	14	CASRPRQGHQPQHF
TRBV11-2	TRBJ2-5	15	CASSALAGRQETQYF
TRBV7-9	TRBJ1-2	15	CASSLVQGVNYGYTF
TRBV5-6	TRBJ2-5	17	CASSLGVLATHQETQYF
TRBV27	TRBJ2-5	14	CASSPRRGKETQYF
TRBV7-9	TRBJ2-3	15	CASSLGGGATDTQYF
TRBV15	TRBJ1-5	16	CATSRDRGSSNQPQHF
TRBV11-2	TRBJ2-3	15	CASSLFPGSKDTQYF
TRBV19	TRBJ2-7	14	CASSPRQGSGEQYF
TRBV2	TRBJ2-5	16	CASSLAGGVQRETQYF
TRBV20-1	TRBJ2-1	11	CSASRAREQFF
TRBV18	TRBJ1-5	15	CASSPPGQGYQPQHF
TRBV30	TRBJ1-1	15	CAWRRDRVPNTEAFF
TRBV7-9	TRBJ2-7	14	CASSSYGQTYEQYF
TRBV7-2	TRBJ2-7	15	CASSLQGQGRYEQYF